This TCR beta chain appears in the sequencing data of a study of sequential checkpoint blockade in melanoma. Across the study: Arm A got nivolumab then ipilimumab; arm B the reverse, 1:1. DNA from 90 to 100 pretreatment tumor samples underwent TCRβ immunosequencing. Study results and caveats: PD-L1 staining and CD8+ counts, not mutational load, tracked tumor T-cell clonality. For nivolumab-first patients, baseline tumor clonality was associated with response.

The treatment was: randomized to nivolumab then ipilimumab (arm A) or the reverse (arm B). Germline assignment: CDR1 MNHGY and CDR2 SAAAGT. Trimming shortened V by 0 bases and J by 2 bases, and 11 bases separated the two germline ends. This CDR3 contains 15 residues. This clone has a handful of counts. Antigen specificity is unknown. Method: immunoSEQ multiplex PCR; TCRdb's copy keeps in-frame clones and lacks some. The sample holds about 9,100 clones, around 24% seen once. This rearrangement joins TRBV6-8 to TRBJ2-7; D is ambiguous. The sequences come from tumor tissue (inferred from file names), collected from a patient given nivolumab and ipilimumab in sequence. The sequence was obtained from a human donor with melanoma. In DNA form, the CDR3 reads TGTGCCAGCAGTTACTCGATAGGGTTCACCTACGAGCAGTACTTC. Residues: CASSYSIGFTYEQYF.